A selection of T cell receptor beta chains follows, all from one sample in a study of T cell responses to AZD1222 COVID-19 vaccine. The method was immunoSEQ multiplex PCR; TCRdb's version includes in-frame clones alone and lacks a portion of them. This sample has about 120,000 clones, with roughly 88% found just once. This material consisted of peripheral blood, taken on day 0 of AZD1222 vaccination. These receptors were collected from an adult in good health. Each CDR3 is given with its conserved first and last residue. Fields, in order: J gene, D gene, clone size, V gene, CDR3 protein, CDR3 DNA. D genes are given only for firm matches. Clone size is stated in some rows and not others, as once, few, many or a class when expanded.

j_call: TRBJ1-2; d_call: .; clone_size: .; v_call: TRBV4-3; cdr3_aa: CASSQDQNYGYTF; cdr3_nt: TGCGCCAGCAGCCAAGATCAGAACTATGGCTACACCTTC
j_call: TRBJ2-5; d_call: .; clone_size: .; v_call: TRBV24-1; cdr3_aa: CATSDLRGNQYF; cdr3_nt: TGTGCCACCAGTGATTTGAGGGGTAACCAGTACTTC
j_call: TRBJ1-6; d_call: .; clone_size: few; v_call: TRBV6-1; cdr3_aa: CASSELSVSRGSSYNSPLHF; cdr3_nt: TGTGCCAGCAGTGAATTAAGTGTGTCGCGGGGGAGCTCCTATAATTCACCCCTCCACTTT
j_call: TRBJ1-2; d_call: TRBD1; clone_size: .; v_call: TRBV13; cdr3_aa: CASSLVGQGASDYGYTF; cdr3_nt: TGTGCCAGCAGCTTAGTCGGACAGGGGGCCTCTGACTATGGCTACACCTTC
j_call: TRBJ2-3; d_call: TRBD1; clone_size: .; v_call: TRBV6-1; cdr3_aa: CASSGDQNRGSDTQYF; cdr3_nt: TGTGCCAGCAGTGGAGATCAGAACAGGGGTTCGGATACGCAGTATTTT
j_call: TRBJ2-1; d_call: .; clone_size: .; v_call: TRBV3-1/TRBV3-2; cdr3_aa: CASSHLTTYNEQFF; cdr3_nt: TGTGCCAGCAGCCATTTGACCACCTACAATGAGCAGTTCTTC
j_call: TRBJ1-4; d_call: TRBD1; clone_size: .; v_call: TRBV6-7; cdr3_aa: CASRSQGGDEKLFF; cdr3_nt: TGTGCCAGCAGGTCTCAGGGGGGAGATGAAAAACTGTTTTTT
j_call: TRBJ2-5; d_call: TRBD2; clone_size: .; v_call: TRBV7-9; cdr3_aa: CASSLAATQETQYF; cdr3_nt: TGTGCCAGCAGTCTAGCGGCGACCCAAGAGACCCAGTACTTC
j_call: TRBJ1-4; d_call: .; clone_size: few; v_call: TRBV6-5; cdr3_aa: CASKGVRFNEKLFF; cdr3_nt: TGTGCCAGCAAAGGAGTCCGGTTTAATGAAAAACTGTTTTTT
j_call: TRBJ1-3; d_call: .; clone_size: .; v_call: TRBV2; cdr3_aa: CASSEIRDISGRVSGNTIYF; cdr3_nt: TGTGCCAGCAGTGAAATCCGGGACATCTCAGGCCGGGTTTCTGGAAACACCATATATTTT